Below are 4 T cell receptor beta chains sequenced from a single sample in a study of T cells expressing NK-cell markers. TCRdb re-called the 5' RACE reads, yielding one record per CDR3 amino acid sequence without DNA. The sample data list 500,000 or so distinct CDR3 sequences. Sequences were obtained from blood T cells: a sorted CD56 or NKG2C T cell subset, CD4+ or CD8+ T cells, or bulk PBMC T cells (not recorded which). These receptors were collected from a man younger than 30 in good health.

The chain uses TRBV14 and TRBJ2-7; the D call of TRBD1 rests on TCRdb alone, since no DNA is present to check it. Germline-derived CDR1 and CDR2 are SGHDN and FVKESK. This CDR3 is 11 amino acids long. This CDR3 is CASSQTGEQYF.

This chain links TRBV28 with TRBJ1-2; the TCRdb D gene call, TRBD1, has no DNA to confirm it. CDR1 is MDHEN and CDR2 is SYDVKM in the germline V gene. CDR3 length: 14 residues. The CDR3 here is CASSNTGEVYGYTF.

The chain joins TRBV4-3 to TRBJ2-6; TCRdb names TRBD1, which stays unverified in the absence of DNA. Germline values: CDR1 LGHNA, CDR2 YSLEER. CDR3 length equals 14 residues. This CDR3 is CASSRDPGANVLTF.

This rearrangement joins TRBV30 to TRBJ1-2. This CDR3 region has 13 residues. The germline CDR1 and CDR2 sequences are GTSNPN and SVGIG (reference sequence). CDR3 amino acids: CAWSVDRTYGYTF.